The rows below give T cell receptor beta chains drawn from one sample of a study of shared clonotypes between healthy human individuals. Profiling relied on immunoSEQ multiplex PCR, and the TCRdb table lists in-frame clones only, not all of them. The sample includes around 2.3 million clones, approximately 94% of them seen just once. Sequencing was performed on naive CD4+ T cells sorted from blood. Receptor source: a man between 18 and 35 years old in good health. CDR3s include the opening cysteine and the closing phenylalanine or tryptophan. The D gene is left open where the match is weak. Size values are once, few and many counts, or a class for expanded clones, and some rows have none.

V gene	D gene	clone size	J gene	CDR3 protein	CDR3 DNA
TRBV5-4	-	-	TRBJ2-5	CASSWGTAEETQYF	TGTGCCAGCAGCTGGGGAACAGCGGAAGAGACCCAGTACTTC
TRBV5-6	-	-	TRBJ1-3	CASSFGQGSGNTIYF	TGTGCCAGCAGCTTTGGGCAGGGTAGCGGAAACACCATATATTTT
TRBV18	-	-	TRBJ2-7	CASSPTTASYEQYF	TGTGCCAGCTCACCGACGACAGCCTCCTACGAGCAGTACTTC
TRBV9	TRBD1	-	TRBJ1-6	CASSGFPGQGANSPLHF	TGTGCCAGCAGCGGATTTCCGGGACAGGGTGCTAATTCACCCCTCCACTTT
TRBV5-1	-	-	TRBJ1-1	CASSSTGTPGVAFF	TGCGCCAGCAGCTCAACAGGGACACCGGGGGTAGCTTTCTTT
TRBV10-1	TRBD1	-	TRBJ1-6	CASSADRGNSPLHF	TGCGCCAGCAGCGCGGACAGGGGTAATTCACCCCTCCACTTT
TRBV6-1	-	-	TRBJ1-2	CASSLLGGLGYTF	TGTGCCAGCAGTCTTCTAGGGGGGCTGGGCTACACCTTC
TRBV19	TRBD1	-	TRBJ1-5	CASSVTGGGQPQHF	TGTGCCAGTAGTGTAACAGGGGGCGGTCAGCCCCAGCATTTT
TRBV6-5	-	-	TRBJ2-6	CASKPAGANVLTF	TGTGCCAGCAAACCAGCTGGGGCCAACGTCCTGACTTTC
TRBV19	-	-	TRBJ2-3	CASSIGGAIDTQYF	TGTGCCAGTAGTATCGGCGGGGCGATAGATACGCAGTATTTT
TRBV5-6	-	once	TRBJ2-7	CASSWRRTGTPYYEQYF	TGTGCCAGCAGCTGGAGACGGACGGGAACCCCGTACTACGAGCAGTACTTC
TRBV29-1	-	-	TRBJ1-4	CSVDLGLQNEKLFF	TGCAGCGTTGATCTGGGACTGCAAAATGAAAAACTGTTTTTT
TRBV5-1	-	once	TRBJ2-7	CASSLFRGPYEQYF	TGCGCCAGCAGCTTGTTCCGGGGCCCCTACGAGCAGTACTTC
TRBV10-3	TRBD2	-	TRBJ2-2	CAISESRLAVTTGELFF	TGTGCCATCAGCGAGTCCCGGCTAGCGGTTACCACCGGGGAGCTGTTTTTT
TRBV5-1	TRBD2	-	TRBJ2-7	CASSPGLAGNYEQYF	TGCGCCAGCAGTCCTGGACTAGCGGGAAATTACGAGCAGTACTTC
TRBV5-6	TRBD2	once	TRBJ2-3	CASSTIASGGTPYTQYF	TGTGCCAGCAGTACGATCGCTAGCGGGGGGACACCCTATACGCAGTATTTT
TRBV6-6	-	few	TRBJ1-2	CASSTKAGYTF	TGTGCCAGCAGTACGAAGGCGGGCTACACCTTC
TRBV5-1	-	-	TRBJ2-1	CASSLGWVSGTNEQFF	TGCGCCAGCAGCCTCGGGTGGGTATCTGGCACGAATGAGCAGTTCTTC
TRBV1	-	-	TRBJ1-2	CTTRTDGYTF	TGCACCACCCGGACTGATGGCTACACCTTC
TRBV9	TRBD1	-	TRBJ2-1	CASSATTGDLGDEQFF	TGTGCCAGCAGCGCTACGACAGGGGATTTGGGCGATGAGCAGTTCTTC
TRBV15	-	-	TRBJ2-4	CATSRDPAGADIQYF	TGTGCCACCAGCAGAGATCCGGCGGGGGCGGACATTCAGTACTTC
TRBV5-1	TRBD1	few	TRBJ2-7	CASSFRDRGYEQYF	TGCGCCAGCAGCTTCCGGGACAGGGGCTACGAGCAGTACTTC
TRBV28	-	-	TRBJ2-2	CAIKGGTGELFF	TGTGCCATTAAGGGAGGTACCGGGGAGCTGTTTTTT
TRBV19	-	-	TRBJ2-7	CASRSTWDGHYEQYF	TGTGCCAGTAGATCGACCTGGGACGGACACTACGAGCAGTACTTC
TRBV11-2	TRBD2	-	TRBJ2-5	CASSSLAGQETQYF	TGTGCCAGCAGCTCGCTAGCGGGGCAAGAGACCCAGTACTTC
TRBV6-1	-	-	TRBJ2-7	CASSWTDSYEQYF	TGTGCCAGCAGTTGGACGGATTCCTACGAGCAGTACTTC
TRBV6-6	TRBD1	few	TRBJ1-2	CASTYPSTGNYGYTF	TGTGCCAGCACTTACCCCTCGACAGGGAACTATGGCTACACCTTC